The rows below give T cell receptor beta chains drawn from one sample of a study of T cell responses to AZD1222 COVID-19 vaccine. The assay was immunoSEQ multiplex PCR, and TCRdb's table has in-frame clones only and misses some. The repertoire holds tens of thousands of clones, with roughly 84% as singletons. The sample in question was peripheral blood, obtained on day 0 of AZD1222 vaccination. The origin of the receptors is an adult in good health. The CDR3 runs from the conserved cysteine through the conserved F or W. Each record gives: V gene, J gene, CDR3 protein.

TRBV5-1,TRBJ1-1,CASSFLGTGGEAFF
TRBV7-3,TRBJ2-1,CASSSGAEEQFF
TRBV27,TRBJ1-5,CASSWTENQPQHF
TRBV6-2/TRBV6-3,TRBJ2-7,CASSPPYRVEQYF
TRBV7-2,TRBJ2-2,CASQAGGHTGELFF
TRBV4-3,TRBJ1-5,CASSQVAMAGGNQPQHF
TRBV7-2,TRBJ2-1,CASSNYPRGPSGNEQFF
TRBV21-1,TRBJ1-2,CASSKECSGYGYTF
TRBV4-1,TRBJ2-1,CASSPMGLPPRDEQFF
TRBV11-3,TRBJ1-1,CASSFTGSNTEAFF
TRBV5-1,TRBJ2-1,CASSLGVARNGNEQFF
TRBV30,TRBJ1-2,CAWSVRGLRGYTF
TRBV1,TRBJ1-6,CTSYRDREASYNSPLHF
TRBV5-1,TRBJ2-2,CASFLAEMNTGELFF
TRBV6-5,TRBJ1-1,CASTGRTLGPEAFF
TRBV19,TRBJ1-3,CASSPRFEAGNTIYF
TRBV19,TRBJ1-2,CASSIHRGQVVGYTF
TRBV5-6,TRBJ1-3,CASSLPSGNTIYF
TRBV10-1,TRBJ1-1,CAGAYGGRTEAFF
TRBV3-1/TRBV3-2,TRBJ2-5,CASSRTGQGAGLETQYF
TRBV4-2,TRBJ2-1,CASSQDVRRSYNEQFF
TRBV29-1,TRBJ1-4,CSVHDGTNEKLFF
TRBV2,TRBJ1-4,CASSGDGRGDEKLFF
TRBV9,TRBJ1-1,CASSVGQGRTEAFF
TRBV6-1,TRBJ1-4,CASSEGRLGRVEKLFF
TRBV30,TRBJ1-2,CAWDRFNYGYTF
TRBV30,TRBJ2-2,CAWSLQGPGELFF
TRBV5-4,TRBJ2-7,CASSLFPGGRNYEQYF
TRBV5-8,TRBJ2-1,CASSLVKEQFF
TRBV9,TRBJ2-3,CASNVGTSDTQYF
TRBV4-2,TRBJ2-7,CASSQDTPRQGAYEQYF
TRBV5-4,TRBJ1-6,CASRLQLDNSPLHF
TRBV18,TRBJ1-4,CASSPGLQTNEKLFF
TRBV5-4,TRBJ1-6,CASRRPGRNSPLHF
TRBV7-2,TRBJ1-2,CASSLPLPGGYGYTF
TRBV4-3,TRBJ1-3,CASSQEVSWGAGNTIYF
TRBV30,TRBJ2-2,CAWSVPRTGDTGELFF
TRBV11-2,TRBJ1-2,CASSPRDRSNYGYTF
TRBV7-9,TRBJ2-5,CASSQDRSKAQYF
TRBV12-3/TRBV12-4,TRBJ2-7,CASSFGGREQYF
TRBV2,TRBJ2-7,CASSEGQYEQYF
TRBV6-4,TRBJ2-7,CASSGNGTHQEKLRSYEQYF
TRBV9,TRBJ2-7,CASSGTGFRNEQYF
TRBV10-3,TRBJ2-1,CAISESGLAGGDEQFF
TRBV11-2,TRBJ2-3,CASSKGLAGGSFTDTQYF
TRBV5-1,TRBJ1-6,CASSWGTGETLDSPLHF
TRBV27,TRBJ2-2,CASSLYRAANTGELFF
TRBV9,TRBJ2-1,CASSVSPTHEQFF
TRBV6-5,TRBJ2-3,CASMRGDTQYF
TRBV12-3/TRBV12-4,TRBJ2-7,CASKVGQNYEQYF
TRBV11-2,TRBJ1-2,CASTGQRGNGYTF
TRBV7-2,TRBJ2-7,CASSLAGTSGNYEQYF
TRBV30,TRBJ2-2,CAWRGGPGELFF
TRBV6-1,TRBJ1-1,CASSDLENTEAFF
TRBV5-5,TRBJ1-4,CASSLVDLGSEKLFF
TRBV5-1,TRBJ2-5,CASSLSQDIFQETQYF
TRBV11-2,TRBJ2-7,CASSSGGTYEQYF
TRBV28,TRBJ1-1,CASSPQVRVNTEAFF
TRBV19,TRBJ1-5,CASAMVSNQPQHF